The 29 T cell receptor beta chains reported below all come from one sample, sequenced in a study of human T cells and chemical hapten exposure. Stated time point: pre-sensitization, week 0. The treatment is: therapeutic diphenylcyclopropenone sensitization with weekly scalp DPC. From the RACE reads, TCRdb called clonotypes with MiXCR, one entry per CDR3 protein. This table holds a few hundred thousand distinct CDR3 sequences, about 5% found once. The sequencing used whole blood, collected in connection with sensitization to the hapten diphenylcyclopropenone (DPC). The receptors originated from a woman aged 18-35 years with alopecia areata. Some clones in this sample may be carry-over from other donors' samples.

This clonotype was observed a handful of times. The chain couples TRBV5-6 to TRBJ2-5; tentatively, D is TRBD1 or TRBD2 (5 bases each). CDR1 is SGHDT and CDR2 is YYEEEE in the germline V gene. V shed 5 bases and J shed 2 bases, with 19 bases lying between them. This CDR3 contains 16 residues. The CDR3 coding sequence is TGTGCCAGCAGGGTCTACATCCGGGGCCCTCAAGAGACCCAGTACTTC. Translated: CASRVYIRGPQETQYF.

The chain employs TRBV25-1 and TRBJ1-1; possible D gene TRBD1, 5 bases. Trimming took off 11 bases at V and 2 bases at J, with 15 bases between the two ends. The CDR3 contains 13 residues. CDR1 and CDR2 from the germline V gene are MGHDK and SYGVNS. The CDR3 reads CADPSGPNTEAFF. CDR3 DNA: TGTGCCGACCCCTCAGGGCCTAACACTGAAGCTTTCTTT.

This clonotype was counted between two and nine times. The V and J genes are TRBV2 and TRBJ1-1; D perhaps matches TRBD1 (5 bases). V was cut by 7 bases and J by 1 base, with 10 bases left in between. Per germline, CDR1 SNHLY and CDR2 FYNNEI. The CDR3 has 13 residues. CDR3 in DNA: TGTGCCAGCATGTCCAGGGAGAACACTGAAGCTTTCTTT. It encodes CASMSRENTEAFF.

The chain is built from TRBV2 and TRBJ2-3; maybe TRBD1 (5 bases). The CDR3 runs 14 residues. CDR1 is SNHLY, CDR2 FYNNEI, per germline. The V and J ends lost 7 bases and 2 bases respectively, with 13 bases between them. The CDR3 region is CASMVTVITDTQYF. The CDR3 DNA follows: TGTGCCAGCATGGTGACAGTTATCACAGATACGCAGTATTTT.

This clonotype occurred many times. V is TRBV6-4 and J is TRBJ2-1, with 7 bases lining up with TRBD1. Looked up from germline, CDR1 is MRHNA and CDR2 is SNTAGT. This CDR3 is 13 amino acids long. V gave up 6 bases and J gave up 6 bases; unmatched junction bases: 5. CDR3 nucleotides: TGTGCCAGCAGCGGGACAGAATCCAATGAGCAGTTCTTC. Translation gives CASSGTESNEQFF.

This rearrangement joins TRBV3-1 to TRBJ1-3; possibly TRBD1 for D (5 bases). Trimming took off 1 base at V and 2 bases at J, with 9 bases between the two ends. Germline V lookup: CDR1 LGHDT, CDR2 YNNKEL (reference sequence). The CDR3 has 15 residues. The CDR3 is CASSQAGIPGNTIYF. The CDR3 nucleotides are TGTGCCAGCAGCCAAGCAGGGATCCCTGGAAACACCATATATTTT.

The CDR3 nucleotides read TGCAGTGCTCCACTAGCGGGGGGGCGGAGAGATACGCAGTATTTT. This sequence encodes CSAPLAGGRRDTQYF. V gene TRBV20-1 combines with J gene TRBJ2-3; 13 bases are shared with TRBD2. Germline CDR1 is DFQATT and CDR2 is SNEGSKA (reference sequence). The length of the CDR3 is 15 residues. The V gene end was trimmed by 5 bases and the J gene end by 5 bases; junction bases not matched to a gene: 7.

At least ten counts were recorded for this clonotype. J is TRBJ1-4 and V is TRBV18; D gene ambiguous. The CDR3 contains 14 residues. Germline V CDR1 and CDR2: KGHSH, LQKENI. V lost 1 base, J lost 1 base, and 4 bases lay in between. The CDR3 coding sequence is TGTGCCAGCTCACCACAGGGAACTAATGAAAAACTGTTTTTT. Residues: CASSPQGTNEKLFF.

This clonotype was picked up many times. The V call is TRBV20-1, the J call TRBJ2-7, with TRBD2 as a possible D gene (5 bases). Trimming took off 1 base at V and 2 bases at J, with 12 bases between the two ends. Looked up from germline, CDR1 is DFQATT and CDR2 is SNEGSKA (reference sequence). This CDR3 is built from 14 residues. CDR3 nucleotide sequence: TGCAGTGCTAGAGCCCGGACGGGGACCTACGAGCAGTACTTC. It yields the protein CSARARTGTYEQYF.

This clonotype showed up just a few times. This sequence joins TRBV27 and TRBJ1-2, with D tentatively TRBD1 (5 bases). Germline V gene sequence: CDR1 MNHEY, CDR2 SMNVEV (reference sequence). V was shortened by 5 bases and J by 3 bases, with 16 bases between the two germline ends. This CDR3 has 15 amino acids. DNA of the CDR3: TGTGCCAGCAGTGGTACGCCGGGGCCCTACTATGGCTACACCTTC. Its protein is CASSGTPGPYYGYTF.

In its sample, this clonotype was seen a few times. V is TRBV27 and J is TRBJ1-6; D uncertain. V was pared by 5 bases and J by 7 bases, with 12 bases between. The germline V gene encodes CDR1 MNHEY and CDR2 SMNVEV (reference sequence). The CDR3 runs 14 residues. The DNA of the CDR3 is TGTGCCAGCAGTCCCCCCCGTGGAAATTCACCCCTCCACTTT. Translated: CASSPPRGNSPLHF.

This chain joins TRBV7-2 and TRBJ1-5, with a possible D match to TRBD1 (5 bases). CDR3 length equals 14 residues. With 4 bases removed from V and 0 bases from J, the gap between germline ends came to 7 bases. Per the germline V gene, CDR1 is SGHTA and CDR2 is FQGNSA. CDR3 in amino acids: CASSWDYSNQPQHF. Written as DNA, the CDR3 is TGTGCCAGCAGCTGGGACTATAGCAATCAGCCCCAGCATTTT.

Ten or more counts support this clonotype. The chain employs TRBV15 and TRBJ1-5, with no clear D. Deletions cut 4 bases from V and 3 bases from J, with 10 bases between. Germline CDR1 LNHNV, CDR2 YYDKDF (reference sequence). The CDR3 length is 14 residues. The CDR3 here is CATSNEGLNQPQHF. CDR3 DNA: TGTGCCACCAGCAACGAAGGTCTCAATCAGCCCCAGCATTTT.

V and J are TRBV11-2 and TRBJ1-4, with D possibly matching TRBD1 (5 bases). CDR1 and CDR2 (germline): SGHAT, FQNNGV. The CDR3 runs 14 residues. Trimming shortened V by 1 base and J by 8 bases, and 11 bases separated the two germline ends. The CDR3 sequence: CASSLGRGREKLFF. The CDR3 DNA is TGTGCCAGCAGCTTAGGCCGGGGACGCGAAAAACTGTTTTTT.

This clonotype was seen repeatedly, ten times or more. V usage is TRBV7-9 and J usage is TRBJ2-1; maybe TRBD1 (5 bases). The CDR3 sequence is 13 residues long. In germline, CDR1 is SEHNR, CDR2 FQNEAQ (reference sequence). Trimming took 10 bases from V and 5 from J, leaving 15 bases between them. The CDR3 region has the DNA TGTGCCACCACCAGGGCAGATCACAATGAGCAGTTCTTC. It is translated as CATTRADHNEQFF.

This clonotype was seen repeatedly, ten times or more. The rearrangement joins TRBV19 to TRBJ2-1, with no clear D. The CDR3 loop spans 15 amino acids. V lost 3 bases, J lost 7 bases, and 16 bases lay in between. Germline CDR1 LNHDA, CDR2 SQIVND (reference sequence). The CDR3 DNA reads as TGTGCCAGTAGTATTGGAACTCTCGAGGTTAATGAGCAGTTCTTC. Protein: CASSIGTLEVNEQFF.

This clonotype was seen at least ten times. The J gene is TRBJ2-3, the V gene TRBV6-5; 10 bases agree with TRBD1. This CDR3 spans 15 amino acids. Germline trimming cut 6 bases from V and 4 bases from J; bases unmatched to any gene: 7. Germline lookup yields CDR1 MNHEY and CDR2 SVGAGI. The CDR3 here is CASRTRTGGPDTQYF. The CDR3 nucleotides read TGTGCCAGCAGAACCCGGACAGGGGGGCCAGATACGCAGTATTTT.

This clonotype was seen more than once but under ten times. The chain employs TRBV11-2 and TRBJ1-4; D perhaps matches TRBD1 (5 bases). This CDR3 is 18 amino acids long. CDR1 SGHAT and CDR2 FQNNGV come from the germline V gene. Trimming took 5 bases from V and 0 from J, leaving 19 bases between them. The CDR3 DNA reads TGTGCCAGCAGCAACCCCCTGGCGGGGGTTGCAACTAATGAAAAACTGTTTTTT. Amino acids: CASSNPLAGVATNEKLFF.

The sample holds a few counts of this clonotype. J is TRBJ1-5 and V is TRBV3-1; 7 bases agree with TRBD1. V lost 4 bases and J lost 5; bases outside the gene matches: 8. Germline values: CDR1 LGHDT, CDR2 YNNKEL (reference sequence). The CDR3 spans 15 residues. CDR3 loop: CASSRDTGVDQPQHF. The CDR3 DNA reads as TGTGCCAGCAGCCGCGATACAGGGGTGGATCAGCCCCAGCATTTT. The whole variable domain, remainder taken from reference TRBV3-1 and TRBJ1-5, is DTAVSQTPKYLVTQMGNDKSIKCEQNLGHDTMYWYKQDSKKFLKIMFSYNNKELIINETVPNRFSPKSPDKAHLNLHINSLELGDSAVYFCASSRDTGVDQPQHFGDGTRLSIL.

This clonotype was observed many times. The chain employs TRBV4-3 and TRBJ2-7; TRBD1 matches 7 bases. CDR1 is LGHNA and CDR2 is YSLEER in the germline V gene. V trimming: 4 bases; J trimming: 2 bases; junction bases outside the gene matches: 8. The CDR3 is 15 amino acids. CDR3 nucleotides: TGCGCCAGCAGCCGCCGACAGGGCGAACCCTACGAGCAGTACTTC. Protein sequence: CASSRRQGEPYEQYF.

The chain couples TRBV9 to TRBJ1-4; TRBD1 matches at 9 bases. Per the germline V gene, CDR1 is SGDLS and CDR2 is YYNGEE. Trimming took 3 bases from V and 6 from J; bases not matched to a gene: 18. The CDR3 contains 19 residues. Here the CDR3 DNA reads TGTGCCAGCAGCGAGGGACAGGGACCTTCAACTATACGTGATGAAAAACTGTTTTTT. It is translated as CASSEGQGPSTIRDEKLFF.

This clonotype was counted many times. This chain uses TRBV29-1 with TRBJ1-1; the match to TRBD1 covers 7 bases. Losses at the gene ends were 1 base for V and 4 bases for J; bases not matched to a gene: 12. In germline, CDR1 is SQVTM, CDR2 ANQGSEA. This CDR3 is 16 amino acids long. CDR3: CSVEGTGVSFATEAFF. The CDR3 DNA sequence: TGCAGCGTTGAAGGGACAGGTGTTTCTTTTGCCACTGAAGCTTTCTTT.

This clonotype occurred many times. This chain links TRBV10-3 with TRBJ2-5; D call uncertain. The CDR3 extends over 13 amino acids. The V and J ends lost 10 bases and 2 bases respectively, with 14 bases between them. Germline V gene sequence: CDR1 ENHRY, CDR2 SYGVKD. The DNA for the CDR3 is TGTGCCAGTCGGGCGTCCCTACAAGAGACCCAGTACTTC. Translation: CASRASLQETQYF.

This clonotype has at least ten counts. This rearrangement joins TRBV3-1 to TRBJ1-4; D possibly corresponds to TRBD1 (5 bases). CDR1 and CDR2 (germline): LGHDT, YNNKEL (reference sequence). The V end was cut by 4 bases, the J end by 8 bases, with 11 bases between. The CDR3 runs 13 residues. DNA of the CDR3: TGTGCCAGCAGCCCCCAGGGTCTGGAAAAACTGTTTTTT. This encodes CASSPQGLEKLFF.

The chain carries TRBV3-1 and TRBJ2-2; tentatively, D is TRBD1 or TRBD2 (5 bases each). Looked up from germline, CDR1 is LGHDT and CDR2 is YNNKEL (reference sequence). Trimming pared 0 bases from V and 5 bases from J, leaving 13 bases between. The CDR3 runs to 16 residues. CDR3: CASSQDPGRRTGELFF. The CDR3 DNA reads TGTGCCAGCAGCCAAGATCCGGGGCGGAGGACCGGGGAGCTGTTTTTT.

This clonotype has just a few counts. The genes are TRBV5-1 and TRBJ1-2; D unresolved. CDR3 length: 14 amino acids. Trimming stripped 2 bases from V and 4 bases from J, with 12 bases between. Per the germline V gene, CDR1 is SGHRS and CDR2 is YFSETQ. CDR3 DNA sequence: TGCGCCAGCAGCTTCCAGCCTGTTGGCTATGGCTACACCTTC. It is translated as CASSFQPVGYGYTF.

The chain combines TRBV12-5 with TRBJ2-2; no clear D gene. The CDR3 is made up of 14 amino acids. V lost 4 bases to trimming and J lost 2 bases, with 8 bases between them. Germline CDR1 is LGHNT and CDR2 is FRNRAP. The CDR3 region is CASGSISNTGELFF. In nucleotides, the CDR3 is TGTGCTAGTGGTTCCATTAGCAACACCGGGGAGCTGTTTTTT. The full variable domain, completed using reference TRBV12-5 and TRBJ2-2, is DARVTQTPRHKVTEMGQEVTMRCQPILGHNTVFWYRQTMMQGLELLAYFRNRAPLDDSGMPKDRFSAEMPDATLATLKIQPSEPRDSAVYFCASGSISNTGELFFGEGSRLTVL.

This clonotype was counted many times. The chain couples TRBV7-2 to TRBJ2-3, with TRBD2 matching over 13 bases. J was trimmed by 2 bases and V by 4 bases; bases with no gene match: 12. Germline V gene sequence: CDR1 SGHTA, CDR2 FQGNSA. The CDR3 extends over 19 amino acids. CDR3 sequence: CASSSPAGLAGALTDTQYF. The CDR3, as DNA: TGTGCCAGCAGCTCGCCAGCAGGACTAGCGGGGGCCCTCACAGATACGCAGTATTTT.

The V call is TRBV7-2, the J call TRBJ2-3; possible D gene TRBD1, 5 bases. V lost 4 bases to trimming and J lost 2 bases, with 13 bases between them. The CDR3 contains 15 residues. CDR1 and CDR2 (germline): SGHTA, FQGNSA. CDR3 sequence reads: CASSWYRLFTDTQYF. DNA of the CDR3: TGTGCCAGCAGCTGGTACAGGCTTTTCACAGATACGCAGTATTTT.